The source of this TCR beta chain is a study of T cell responses to AZD1222 COVID-19 vaccine. This table comes from immunoSEQ multiplex PCR, and its TCRdb copy is limited to in-frame clones, with some not included. The sample consists of some 110,000 clones, 85% to 90% of them appearing once. Germline-derived CDR1 and CDR2 are MGHRA and YSYEKL. The CDR3 runs 16 residues. V was clipped by 0 bases and J by 7 bases; unmatched bases: 7. V gene TRBV4-1 combines with J gene TRBJ2-2, with TRBD2 matching 8 bases. Sequenced material: peripheral blood, taken on day 0 of AZD1222 vaccination. This clonotype was sampled from an adult in good health. In nucleotides, the CDR3 is TGCGCCAGCAGCCAAGACTACGGGGGGGCCCACGGGGAGCTGTTTTTT. This sequence encodes CASSQDYGGAHGELFF.